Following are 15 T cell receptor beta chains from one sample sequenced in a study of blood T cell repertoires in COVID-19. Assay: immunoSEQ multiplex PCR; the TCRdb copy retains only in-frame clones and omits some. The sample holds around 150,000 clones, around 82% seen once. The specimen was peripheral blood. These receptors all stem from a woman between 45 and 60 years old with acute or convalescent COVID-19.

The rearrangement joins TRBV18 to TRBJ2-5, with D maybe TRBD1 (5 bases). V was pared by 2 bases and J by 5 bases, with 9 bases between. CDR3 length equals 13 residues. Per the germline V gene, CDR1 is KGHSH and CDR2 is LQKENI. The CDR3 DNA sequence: TGTGCCAGCTCACCAGCAGGGATGGAGACCCAGTACTTC. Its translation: CASSPAGMETQYF.

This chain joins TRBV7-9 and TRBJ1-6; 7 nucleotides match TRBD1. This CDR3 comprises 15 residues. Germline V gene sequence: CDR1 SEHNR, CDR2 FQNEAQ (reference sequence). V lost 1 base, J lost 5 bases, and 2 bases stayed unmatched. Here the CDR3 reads CASSLGQGNNSPLHF. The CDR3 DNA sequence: TGTGCCAGCAGCTTAGGACAGGGCAATAATTCACCCCTCCACTTT.

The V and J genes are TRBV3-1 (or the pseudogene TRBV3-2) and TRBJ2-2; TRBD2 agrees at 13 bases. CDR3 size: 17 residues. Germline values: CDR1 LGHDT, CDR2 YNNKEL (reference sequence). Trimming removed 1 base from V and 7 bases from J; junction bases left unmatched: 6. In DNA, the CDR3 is TGTGCCAGCAGCCAAGGTTCGGGACTAGCGGGGAGCGGGGAGCTGTTTTTT. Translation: CASSQGSGLAGSGELFF.

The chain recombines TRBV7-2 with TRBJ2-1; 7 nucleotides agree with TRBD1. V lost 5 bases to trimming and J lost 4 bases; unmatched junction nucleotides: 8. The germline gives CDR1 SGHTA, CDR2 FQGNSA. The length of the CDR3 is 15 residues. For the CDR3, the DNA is TGTGCCAGCAGCGTCCCCGGGACAGCTTACAATGAGCAGTTCTTC. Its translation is CASSVPGTAYNEQFF.

The CDR3 region has the DNA TGTGCCAGCAGTGGGCGGAGGAGTGAAGCTTTCTTT. This translates into CASSGRRSEAFF. V and J are TRBV6-4 and TRBJ1-1; D is unresolved. Trimming removed 4 bases from V and 7 bases from J, with 10 bases in between. The CDR3 is made up of 12 amino acids. CDR1 is MRHNA, CDR2 SNTAGT, per germline.

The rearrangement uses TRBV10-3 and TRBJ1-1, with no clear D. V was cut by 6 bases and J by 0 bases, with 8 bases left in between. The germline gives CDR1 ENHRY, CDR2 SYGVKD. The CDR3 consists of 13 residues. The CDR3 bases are TGTGCCATCAGACAGCATGTGAACACTGAAGCTTTCTTT. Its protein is CAIRQHVNTEAFF.

The CDR3 DNA follows: TGTGCCAGCAGTCCACTCAGCGACAGGGTGCGGACTGAAGCTTTCTTT. Amino acids: CASSPLSDRVRTEAFF. V usage is TRBV27 and J usage is TRBJ1-1; 7 nucleotides align to TRBD1. From germline, CDR1 is MNHEY and CDR2 SMNVEV (reference sequence). This CDR3 comprises 16 residues. J gave up 5 bases and V 5 bases, and 14 bases lay outside the gene matches.

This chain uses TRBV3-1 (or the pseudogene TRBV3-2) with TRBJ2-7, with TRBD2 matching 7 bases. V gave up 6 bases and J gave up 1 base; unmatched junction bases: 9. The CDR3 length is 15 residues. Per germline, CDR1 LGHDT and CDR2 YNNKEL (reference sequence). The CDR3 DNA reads TGTGCCAGCAGTCAAACTCCAGCGGGGTCCTACGAGCAGTACTTC. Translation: CASSQTPAGSYEQYF.

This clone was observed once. The CDR3: CASSLRGTGGPPEDQPQHF. CDR3 nucleotides: TGTGCCAGCAGCTTGAGGGGGACAGGGGGACCCCCGGAAGATCAGCCCCAGCATTTT. This rearrangement joins TRBV7-8 to TRBJ1-5, with 11 positions matching TRBD1. V dropped 3 bases and J dropped 5; count of bases not matched to a gene: 15. CDR3 length: 19 amino acids. The V gene's germline CDR1 is SGHVS and CDR2 FQNEAQ.

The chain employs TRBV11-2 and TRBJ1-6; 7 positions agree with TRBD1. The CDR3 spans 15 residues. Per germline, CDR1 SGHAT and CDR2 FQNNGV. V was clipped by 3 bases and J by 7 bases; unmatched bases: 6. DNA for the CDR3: TGTGCCAGCAGCTTCATACAGGGGCCCAATTCACCCCTCCACTTT. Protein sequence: CASSFIQGPNSPLHF.

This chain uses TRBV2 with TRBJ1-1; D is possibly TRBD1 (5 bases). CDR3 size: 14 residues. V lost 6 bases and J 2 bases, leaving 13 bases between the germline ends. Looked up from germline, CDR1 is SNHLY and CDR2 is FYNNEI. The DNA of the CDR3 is TGTGCCAGCAGCGCAGGAGGGGCTAACACTGAAGCTTTCTTT. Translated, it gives CASSAGGANTEAFF.

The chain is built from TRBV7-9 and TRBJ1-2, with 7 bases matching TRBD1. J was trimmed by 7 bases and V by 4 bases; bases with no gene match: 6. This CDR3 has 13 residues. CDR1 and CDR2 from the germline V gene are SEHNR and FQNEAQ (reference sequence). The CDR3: CASSSDRSSGYTF. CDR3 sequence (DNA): TGTGCCAGCAGCTCGGACAGGTCTTCTGGCTACACCTTC.

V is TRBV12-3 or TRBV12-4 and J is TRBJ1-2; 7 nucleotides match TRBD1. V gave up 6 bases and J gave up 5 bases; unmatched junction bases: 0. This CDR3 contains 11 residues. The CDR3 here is CASSRGYGYTF. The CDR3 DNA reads TGTGCCAGCAGCAGGGGGTATGGCTACACCTTC.

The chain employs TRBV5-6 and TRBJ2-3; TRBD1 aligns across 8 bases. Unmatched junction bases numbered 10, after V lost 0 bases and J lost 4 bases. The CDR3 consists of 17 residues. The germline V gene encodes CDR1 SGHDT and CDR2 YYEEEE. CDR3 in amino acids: CASSLVSTGGLADTQYF. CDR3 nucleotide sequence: TGTGCCAGCAGCTTGGTTTCTACAGGGGGGTTAGCAGATACGCAGTATTTT.

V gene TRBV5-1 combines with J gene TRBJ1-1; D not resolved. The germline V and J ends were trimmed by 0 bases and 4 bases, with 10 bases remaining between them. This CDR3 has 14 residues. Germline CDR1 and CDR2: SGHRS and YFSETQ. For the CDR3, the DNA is TGCGCCAGCAGCTTGGAGGCGGGCCTCACTGAAGCTTTCTTT. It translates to CASSLEAGLTEAFF.